Below, 25 T cell receptor beta chains from the same sample are listed, as sequenced in a study of tumor-infiltrating lymphocytes in primary liver carcinoma. With around 500 ng total RNA as template and a constant-region primer, TCR beta cDNA was made. For TCR beta, libraries were produced by three nested multiplex PCR rounds using slightly modified ARM-PCR. It was with TRBV1-TRBV30 forward primers and a C-beta reverse primer that the first two PCR rounds were run, at around 11 cycles each. TCRdb re-derived calls from the multiplex PCR reads in MiXCR, one entry per CDR3 protein. The sample has about 84,000 distinct CDR3 sequences; around 70% are singletons. From unsorted bulk tissue weighing roughly 18-30 mg, DNA and RNA were co-extracted. Material for sequencing was liver tumor tissue from sampling region 1. Regarding subset: tumor region T1, superior pole. Receptors were obtained from a man aged 35 to 55 with primary liver carcinoma and hepatitis B virus infection.

With respect to this clonotype: A much bigger clone sits one base away, suggesting this may be a read error. It is likely a read error, because the conserved phenylalanine at the end of the CDR3 is missing. V and J are TRBV5-5 and TRBJ1-4; D is undetermined. Looked up from germline, CDR1 is SGHKS and CDR2 is YYEKEE (reference sequence). Trimming removed 2 bases at V and 3 bases at J, with 8 bases between. This CDR3 is 14 amino acids long. CDR3 residues: CASSFLISNEKLFS. The CDR3 DNA follows: TGTGCCAGCAGCTTTTTGATATCTAATGAAAAACTGTTTTCT.

This clonotype was observed many times. The V call is TRBV4-2, the J call TRBJ2-1, with D unclear. The CDR3 length is 13 residues. V was cut by 0 bases and J by 9 bases, with 9 bases left in between. Germline V CDR1 and CDR2: LGHNA, YNFKEQ. CDR3 in DNA: TGTGCCAGCAGCCAAGAAGGTCCTCCTGAGCAGTTCTTC. This gives the protein CASSQEGPPEQFF.

This clonotype has a handful of counts. This could be a read error, since a much larger clone is one nucleotide away. The CDR3 bases are TGTGTCAGCAGTTTTGGGGGGTATGGAGAAAAACTGTTTTTT. Translation: CVSSFGGYGEKLFF. The J gene is TRBJ1-4, the V gene TRBV6-6; D may be TRBD1 (5 bases). The CDR3 loop spans 14 amino acids. Germline V gene lookup returns CDR1 MNHNY and CDR2 SVGAGI (reference sequence).

The chain is built from TRBV27 and TRBJ2-2; no clear D gene. CDR3 size: 12 residues. Germline V gene data show CDR1 as MNHEY and CDR2 as SMNVEV (reference sequence). V was shortened by 9 bases and J by 4 bases, with 9 bases between the two germline ends. The chain's CDR3 is CASSTSTGELFF. The DNA for the CDR3 is TGTGCCAGTTCGACGAGCACCGGGGAGCTGTTTTTT.

Written as DNA, the CDR3 is TGTGCCAGCAGCTTTAGCGGGAGGGCCAGCGGGGAGCTGTTTTTT. Translated, it gives CASSFSGRASGELFF. This chain uses TRBV7-9 with TRBJ2-2, with 11 bases matching TRBD2. The germline gives CDR1 SEHNR, CDR2 FQNEAQ (reference sequence). The CDR3 covers 15 residues. J lost 7 bases, V lost 3 bases, and 4 bases had no gene match.

A few counts support this clonotype. Germline is not matched at one junction end, which may reflect a read error. The chain is built from TRBV4-1 and TRBJ2-1; 7 nucleotides line up with TRBD2. CDR3 size: 15 residues. Germline CDR1 and CDR2: MGHRA and YSYEKL. CDR3 residues: CASCQGGSAHNEQFF. CDR3 in DNA: TGCGCCAGCTGCCAAGGCGGGAGTGCCCACAATGAGCAGTTCTTC.

In regard to this clonotype: A junction end diverges from the germline sequence, so it may reflect a read error. The chain is built from TRBV11-1 and TRBJ2-1; TRBD2 matches 9 bases. The CDR3 covers 19 residues. Germline-derived CDR1 and CDR2 are SGHAT and FQDESV (reference sequence). CDR3 sequence reads: CTNSLGGGRAADSYNEQFF. The CDR3 DNA sequence: TGTACCAACAGCTTAGGGGGCGGGAGGGCCGCGGACTCCTACAATGAGCAGTTTTTC.

Comments on this clonotype: This may be a read error, as it is one base from a much larger clone. The rearrangement links TRBV29-1 to TRBJ2-7; 9 nucleotides match TRBD1. Germline assignment: CDR1 SQVTM and CDR2 ANQGSEA. This CDR3 comprises 14 residues. The V gene end was trimmed by 7 bases and the J gene end by 6 bases; junction bases not matched to a gene: 13. The CDR3 DNA reads as TGCAGCGCTGCTGGACAGGGGTCTACCGGCGAGCAGTACTTC. Amino acid sequence: CSAAGQGSTGEQYF.

In the case of this clonotype: A junction end diverges from the germline sequence, so it may reflect a read error. This rearrangement joins TRBV29-1 to TRBJ2-5; weak D call: TRBD2 (6 bases). Germline CDR1 and CDR2: SQVTM and ANQGSEA. The CDR3 extends over 13 amino acids. The CDR3 DNA follows: TGCAGTGTTGAGGGACTTAACAACGAGATCCAGTACTTC. The encoded protein is CSVEGLNNEIQYF.

For this clonotype: At one end the junction does not follow the germline gene, possibly because of a read error. The CDR3, as DNA: TGCGGCGTTGGTGGGAGGGCTGCTGAGATCCAGTACTTC. This translates into CGVGGRAAEIQYF. The genes are TRBV29-1 and TRBJ2-5; 7 bases line up with TRBD2. Per the germline V gene, CDR1 is SQVTM and CDR2 is ANQGSEA. The CDR3 totals 13 residues.

As for this clonotype: This may arise from a read error, as a much more abundant clone is one base away. The chain joins TRBV20-1 to TRBJ2-5; the match to TRBD1 covers 10 bases. Germline V lookup: CDR1 DFQATT, CDR2 SNEGSKA (reference sequence). This CDR3 contains 15 residues. CDR3 nucleotide sequence: TGCAATGCTGTCCTCGGGACAGGGGTTTTGGAGACCCAGTACTTC. Its protein is CNAVLGTGVLETQYF.

This clonotype was recorded many times. The gene calls are TRBV5-5 and TRBJ2-7, with D possibly TRBD1 on 6 matching bases. The CDR3 sequence is 13 residues long. V shed 0 bases and J shed 4 bases, with 8 bases lying between them. CDR1 is SGHKS, CDR2 YYEKEE, per germline (reference sequence). The DNA for the CDR3 is TGTGCCAGCAGCTTGGACAGGGAATACGAGCAGTACTTC. This sequence encodes CASSLDREYEQYF.

Note on this clonotype: The CDR3 end shows no conserved phenylalanine or tryptophan, and so a read error is likely. No DNA is shown, since the ends of the CDR3 on it are uncertain; the CDR3 is the one TCRdb lists. The chain uses TRBV5-8 and TRBJ1-2; the table's D call, TRBD1, was not checked against the DNA. The CDR3 sequence runs 13 residues, both termini included. Per germline, CDR1 SGHTS and CDR2 YDEGEE. The CDR3 sequence: CASSLGQGDGYAL.

As concerns this clonotype: One end of the junction is discordant with germline, which a read error may explain. The J gene is TRBJ2-7, the V gene TRBV6-6, with 10 bases identical to TRBD2. This CDR3 is 16 amino acids long. Looked up from germline, CDR1 is MNHNY and CDR2 is SVGAGI (reference sequence). The CDR3 loop reads CASSYCTPSGSNEQYF. The DNA for the CDR3 is TGTGCCAGCAGCTACTGCACGCCTAGCGGGAGCAACGAGCAGTACTTC.

This chain connects TRBV7-8 to TRBJ2-1, with 8 bases lining up with TRBD2. From germline, CDR1 is SGHVS and CDR2 FQNEAQ. J gave up 9 bases and V 4 bases, and 5 bases lay outside the gene matches. The CDR3 is made up of 13 amino acids. The CDR3: CASSSGTRAEQFF. CDR3 nucleotides: TGTGCCAGCAGCTCCGGGACTAGGGCTGAGCAGTTCTTC.

Comments on this clonotype: A read error may explain this, as a much larger clone is one base away. This chain links TRBV28 with TRBJ1-5; the D gene is possibly TRBD1 (5 bases). The CDR3 sequence is 13 residues long. Per germline, CDR1 MDHEN and CDR2 SYDVKM. The CDR3 DNA sequence: TGTGCAACCGGGAAAGGGACCACCCAGCCCCAGCATTTT. It encodes CATGKGTTQPQHF.

Turning to this clonotype: A junction boundary mismatches the germline segment, possibly from a read error. V gene TRBV11-2 combines with J gene TRBJ2-1; D is unclear. Germline V gives CDR1 SGHAT, CDR2 FQNNGV. The CDR3 runs to 15 residues. DNA of the CDR3: TGTGCCAGCAACTTAGATCTGGGGACCTACAATGAGCAGTTCTTC. The encoded protein is CASNLDLGTYNEQFF.

This clonotype was observed a single time. The chain joins TRBV11-2 to TRBJ2-3; D is undetermined. Trimming shortened V by 5 bases and J by 11 bases, and 26 bases separated the two germline ends. In germline, CDR1 is SGHAT, CDR2 FQNNGV. The CDR3 contains 16 residues. CDR3 coding DNA: TGTGCCAGCAGCCAATTAGGTGGGGTGGGCACAGATGTGCAGTATTTT. Its translation: CASSQLGGVGTDVQYF.

On this clonotype: The CDR3 does not end in the conserved phenylalanine or tryptophan, so this is likely a read error. The DNA is left out, because the CDR3 cannot be placed on it with certainty; the CDR3 is given as TCRdb lists it. The rearrangement uses TRBV14 and TRBJ2-5; the D call in the table, TRBD2, was not verified against the DNA. Termini included, the CDR3 measures 13 amino acids. Looked up from germline, CDR1 is SGHDN and CDR2 is FVKESK. CDR3: CASSQVPSGTQYI.

The genes are TRBV4-1 and TRBJ2-2; D not certain. With 2 bases removed from V and 7 bases from J, the gap between germline ends came to 11 bases. Germline V lookup: CDR1 MGHRA, CDR2 YSYEKL. There are 14 residues in the CDR3. Written as DNA, the CDR3 is TGCGCCAGCAGCCAATACTGTGGGGTCGGGGAGCTGTTTTTT. Translated, it gives CASSQYCGVGELFF.

Concerning this clonotype itself: One junction end disagrees with the germline gene, perhaps due to a read error. This chain connects TRBV6-5 to TRBJ2-7; TRBD2 matches at 15 bases. Germline V gives CDR1 MNHEY, CDR2 SVGAGI. The CDR3 has 15 residues. The chain's CDR3 is CASRWGLAGGYDQYF. The CDR3 DNA follows: TGTGCCAGCCGTTGGGGACTAGCGGGAGGCTACGATCAGTACTTC.

Concerning this clonotype: A read error may account for a junction end that differs from germline. The chain has TRBV18 and TRBJ1-1; no definite D call. The CDR3 length is 12 residues. Germline V gene lookup returns CDR1 KGHSH and CDR2 LQKENI. The CDR3 bases are TGTGCCAGCTCACCCCGGGGTACTGAAGTTTTCTTT. This encodes CASSPRGTEVFF.

Comments on this clonotype: The junction does not match germline at one end; this may be a read error. The chain recombines TRBV11-3 with TRBJ1-1, with TRBD1 matching over 7 bases. In germline, CDR1 is SGHNT, CDR2 YENEEA. CDR3 length: 13 residues. The CDR3 coding sequence is TGTGCCAGCCCCTTAGCAGGGGGGACTGAATCTTTCTTT. It translates to CASPLAGGTESFF.

About this clonotype itself: This is likely a read error, given that the CDR3 carries no conserved phenylalanine or tryptophan at its end. The chain recombines TRBV6-1 with TRBJ2-2; 7 bases agree with TRBD1. The CDR3 runs 15 residues. In germline, CDR1 is MNHNS, CDR2 SASEGT. CDR3 coding DNA: TGTGTCAGCAAGGGGGACAGATTGAACACCGGGGAGCTGTTTTAT. Its translation: CVSKGDRLNTGELFY.

This clonotype has just one count. Just one base apart from a much larger clone, this may be a read error. The J gene is TRBJ2-5, the V gene TRBV7-8, with D hard to call. Trimming left V 3 bases short and J 5 bases short, with 19 bases between. This CDR3 contains 16 residues. In germline, CDR1 is SGHVS, CDR2 FQNEAQ. CDR3 DNA sequence: TGTGCCAGCAGCTTCCATACCCCATGTGTATTGGAGACCCAGTACTTC. Translated: CASSFHTPCVLETQYF.